The 18 T cell receptor beta chains listed next were all sequenced from one sample in a study of blood T cell repertoires in COVID-19. Profiling relied on immunoSEQ multiplex PCR, and the TCRdb table lists in-frame clones only, not all of them. The sample has some 290,000 clones; more than 70% are singletons. What was sequenced was peripheral blood. The receptors were sampled from a woman aged 25 to 39 with COVID-19, enrolled during active disease.

The chain links TRBV6-5 to TRBJ1-4; a weak D match, TRBD1 (6 bases). The CDR3 runs 15 residues. Trimming pared 0 bases from V and 4 bases from J, leaving 9 bases between. Germline CDR1 MNHEY, CDR2 SVGAGI. The CDR3 loop reads CASSYSGTSNEKLFF. CDR3 nucleotides: TGTGCCAGCAGTTACTCGGGGACAAGTAATGAAAAACTGTTTTTT.

Regarding this clone: Other DNA sequences of this sample code for an identical CDR3. The chain uses TRBV9 and TRBJ2-1; TRBD2 aligns across 9 bases. Germline V gene sequence: CDR1 SGDLS, CDR2 YYNGEE. The CDR3 has 15 residues. V lost 3 bases to trimming and J lost 1 base; unmatched junction nucleotides: 2. The CDR3 protein is CASSASGGSYNEQFF. CDR3 nucleotide sequence: TGTGCCAGCAGCGCGAGCGGGGGGTCCTACAATGAGCAGTTCTTC. Combining the CDR3 with reference TRBV9 and TRBJ2-1 gives the whole variable domain DSGVTQTPKHLITATGQRVTLRCSPRSGDLSVYWYQQSLDQGLQFLIQYYNGEERAKGNILERFSAQQFPDLHSELNLSSLELGDSALYFCASSASGGSYNEQFFGPGTRLTVL.

The genes are TRBV2 and TRBJ2-2; TRBD2 might be the D (6 bases). This CDR3 comprises 15 residues. CDR1 is SNHLY, CDR2 FYNNEI, per germline. V was clipped by 8 bases and J by 2 bases, with 15 bases between them. CDR3 loop: CASGSSGLNTGELFF. CDR3 in DNA: TGTGCCAGCGGATCCTCGGGACTTAACACCGGGGAGCTGTTTTTT. Full variable domain (missing parts from reference TRBV2 and TRBJ2-2): EPEVTQTPSHQVTQMGQEVILRCVPISNHLYFYWYRQILGQKVEFLVSFYNNEISEKSEIFDDQFSVERPDGSNFTLKIRSTKLEDSAMYFCASGSSGLNTGELFFGEGSRLTVL.

This clone was seen a handful of times. J is TRBJ2-7 and V is TRBV29-1, with D possibly being TRBD2 (5 bases). CDR1 is SQVTM and CDR2 is ANQGSEA in the germline V gene. The CDR3 runs to 16 residues. With 2 bases removed from V and 1 base from J, the gap between germline ends came to 18 bases. CDR3 in amino acids: CSVEPLKGLPSYEQYF. For the CDR3, the DNA is TGCAGCGTTGAACCTCTGAAAGGACTGCCATCCTACGAGCAGTACTTC.

This chain uses TRBV4-1 with TRBJ2-7; 9 bases are a match to TRBD1. The CDR3 is 17 residues long. CDR1 is MGHRA, CDR2 YSYEKL, per germline. V trimming: 0 bases; J trimming: 3 bases; junction bases outside the gene matches: 9. CDR3 DNA: TGCGCCAGCAGCCAAGACCGATCTGGGACAGGGATCTACGAGCAGTACTTC. It translates to CASSQDRSGTGIYEQYF.

The chain recombines TRBV11-3 with TRBJ2-1; D is perhaps TRBD2 (5 bases). The germline gives CDR1 SGHNT, CDR2 YENEEA. The CDR3 is 16 residues long. Trimming took off 0 bases at V and 2 bases at J, with 11 bases between the two ends. The CDR3 bases are TGTGCCAGCAGCTTAGAATCGAGCGGAACCTACAATGAGCAGTTCTTC. This codes for CASSLESSGTYNEQFF.

This sequence joins TRBV5-5 and TRBJ2-5; TRBD2 matches at 12 bases. The CDR3 consists of 15 residues. CDR1 SGHKS and CDR2 YYEKEE come from the germline V gene (reference sequence). J was trimmed by 3 bases and V by 4 bases; bases with no gene match: 4. In nucleotides, the CDR3 is TGTGCCAGCAGCATCCGACTAGCGGGAGAAGAGACCCAGTACTTC. This codes for CASSIRLAGEETQYF.

The chain combines TRBV28 with TRBJ2-4, with 10 bases lining up with TRBD1. This CDR3 has 15 amino acids. Germline V lookup: CDR1 MDHEN, CDR2 SYDVKM. Germline trimming cut 8 bases from V and 0 bases from J; bases unmatched to any gene: 4. The CDR3 coding sequence is TGTGCCAGCTGCCGGGACAGGGGAGCCAAAAACATTCAGTACTTC. It is translated as CASCRDRGAKNIQYF. Full variable domain (outside the CDR3, taken from reference TRBV28 and TRBJ2-4): DVKVTQSSRYLVKRTGEKVFLECVQDMDHENMFWYRQDPGLGLRLIYFSYDVKMKEKGDIPEGYSVSREKKERFSLILESASTNQTSMYLCASCRDRGAKNIQYFGAGTRLSVL.

This chain connects TRBV5-5 to TRBJ1-1; D unresolved. V was cut by 2 bases and J by 4 bases, with 12 bases left in between. CDR3 size: 14 residues. Germline V gives CDR1 SGHKS, CDR2 YYEKEE (reference sequence). DNA for the CDR3: TGTGCCAGCAGCTTAACTTACGGGAGCACTGAAGCTTTCTTT. Amino acid sequence: CASSLTYGSTEAFF.

J is TRBJ1-2 and V is TRBV28; D gene unclear. Germline V gene sequence: CDR1 MDHEN, CDR2 SYDVKM. With 5 bases removed from V and 3 bases from J, the gap between germline ends came to 13 bases. The CDR3 loop spans 14 amino acids. The CDR3, as DNA: TGTGCCAGCAGTACGACGGGGAAATACTATGGCTACACCTTC. Protein sequence: CASSTTGKYYGYTF.

To note about this clone: The same CDR3 can be traced to other DNA sequences in this sample. The V and J genes are TRBV28 and TRBJ1-5, with D hard to call. Trimming stripped 5 bases from V and 4 bases from J, with 6 bases between. The CDR3 loop spans 12 amino acids. CDR1 and CDR2 from the germline V gene are MDHEN and SYDVKM. The DNA of the CDR3 is TGTGCCAGCAGTCTCCTAAATCAGCCCCAGCATTTT. Translating gives CASSLLNQPQHF.

The V gene is TRBV7-2, the J gene TRBJ1-5; D call uncertain. The germline CDR1 and CDR2 sequences are SGHTA and FQGNSA. Trimming removed 8 bases from V and 4 bases from J, with 12 bases in between. There are 13 residues in the CDR3. The DNA of the CDR3 is TGTGCCAGCTCCCGAAGTGAGAATCAGCCCCAGCATTTT. This sequence encodes CASSRSENQPQHF.

The chain has TRBV2 and TRBJ2-1, with 9 bases lining up with TRBD2. The CDR3 length is 16 residues. Trimming cost V 5 bases and J 3 bases; bases outside gene matches: 8. The germline gives CDR1 SNHLY, CDR2 FYNNEI. CDR3: CASSPPAGGNYNEQFF. DNA for the CDR3: TGTGCCAGCAGTCCTCCGGCGGGAGGGAACTACAATGAGCAGTTCTTC. Variable domain in full (rest from reference TRBV2 and TRBJ2-1): EPEVTQTPSHQVTQMGQEVILRCVPISNHLYFYWYRQILGQKVEFLVSFYNNEISEKSEIFDDQFSVERPDGSNFTLKIRSTKLEDSAMYFCASSPPAGGNYNEQFFGPGTRLTVL.

This rearrangement joins TRBV20-1 to TRBJ2-7; 8 nucleotides agree with TRBD2. The CDR3 totals 13 residues. J was trimmed by 5 bases and V by 3 bases; bases with no gene match: 6. Germline V gene data show CDR1 as DFQATT and CDR2 as SNEGSKA (reference sequence). CDR3 residues: CSASEREPHEQYF. For the CDR3, the DNA is TGCAGTGCTAGTGAGCGGGAGCCCCACGAGCAGTACTTC.

This chain joins TRBV28 and TRBJ2-7; 14 positions match TRBD2. The junction had 11 bases not matched to a gene; V was cut back by 5 bases and J by 5 bases. The CDR3 runs 17 residues. Germline V gives CDR1 MDHEN, CDR2 SYDVKM. The CDR3 spells CASSAIRGLAGAHEQYF. CDR3 bases: TGTGCCAGCAGTGCTATTCGGGGACTAGCGGGAGCACACGAGCAGTACTTC. Filled out from reference TRBV28 and TRBJ2-7, the complete variable domain reads DVKVTQSSRYLVKRTGEKVFLECVQDMDHENMFWYRQDPGLGLRLIYFSYDVKMKEKGDIPEGYSVSREKKERFSLILESASTNQTSMYLCASSAIRGLAGAHEQYFGPGTRLTVT.

With regard to this clone: This sample also contains other DNA sequences that code for the same CDR3. V gene TRBV5-6 combines with J gene TRBJ2-7; TRBD2 agrees at 7 bases. V dropped 0 bases and J dropped 7; count of bases not matched to a gene: 4. There are 13 residues in the CDR3. Germline V lookup: CDR1 SGHDT, CDR2 YYEEEE. CDR3 DNA sequence: TGTGCCAGCAGCTTGGTTGGGGGAGGGGAGCAGTACTTC. It translates to CASSLVGGGEQYF.

The gene calls are TRBV19 and TRBJ2-3, with D possibly matching TRBD1 (5 bases). This CDR3 has 14 amino acids. The germline V and J ends were trimmed by 5 bases and 4 bases, with 13 bases remaining between them. Per germline, CDR1 LNHDA and CDR2 SQIVND (reference sequence). The CDR3: CASSQGLGPDTQYF. The DNA for the CDR3 is TGTGCCAGTAGTCAGGGCCTAGGCCCAGATACGCAGTATTTT.

This clone was counted a few times. The genes are TRBV24-1 and TRBJ2-2, with 9 nucleotides matching TRBD2. Germline CDR1 is KGHDR and CDR2 is SFDVKD. V was pared by 4 bases and J by 0 bases, with 8 bases of the junction left unmatched. This CDR3 comprises 18 residues. The CDR3 reads CATSDPWTSATNTGELFF. CDR3 nucleotide sequence: TGTGCCACCAGTGACCCCTGGACTAGCGCCACGAACACCGGGGAGCTGTTTTTT.